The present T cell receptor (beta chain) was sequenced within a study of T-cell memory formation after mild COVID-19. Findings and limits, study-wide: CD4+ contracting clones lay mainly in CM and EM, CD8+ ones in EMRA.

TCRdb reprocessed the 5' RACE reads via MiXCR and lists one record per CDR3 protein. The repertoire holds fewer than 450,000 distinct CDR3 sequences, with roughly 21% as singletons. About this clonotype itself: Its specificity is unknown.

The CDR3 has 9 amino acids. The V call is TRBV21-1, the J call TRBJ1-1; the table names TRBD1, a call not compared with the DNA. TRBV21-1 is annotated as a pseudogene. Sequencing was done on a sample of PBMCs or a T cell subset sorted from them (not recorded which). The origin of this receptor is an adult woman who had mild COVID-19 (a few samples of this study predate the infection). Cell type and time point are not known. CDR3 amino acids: CASSNYRGF. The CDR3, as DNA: TGTGCCAGCAGCAATTACAGGGGGTTT.